These 23 T cell receptor beta chains share one sample of origin, sequenced in a study of beta chain features in type 1 diabetes. Study outcomes and limitations: Type 1 diabetes patients had moderately but significantly shorter TCRB CDR3s in all four CD4+ subsets.

Their target antigens are unknown. Every bit of the isolated RNA underwent reverse transcription, so sequencing read expressed TCRB transcripts. TCRdb's copy holds only in-frame clones and misses some; the assay was immunoSEQ multiplex PCR. This sample has some 660,000 clones, with around 15% found just once. Input material: naive CD4+ T cells from blood. The receptor set was obtained from a man younger than 35 with type 1 diabetes.

The sample holds a few counts of this clone. The CDR3 is CAISAAGAQETQYF. CDR3 bases: TGTGCCATCAGTGCCGCGGGGGCCCAAGAGACCCAGTACTTC. The chain links TRBV10-3 to TRBJ2-5; perhaps TRBD2 as D (7 bases). CDR3 length: 14 residues. Germline V CDR1 and CDR2: ENHRY, SYGVKD. Trimming removed 4 bases from V and 1 base from J, with 10 bases in between.

This clone was seen a few times. V is TRBV30 and J is TRBJ1-1; D is possibly TRBD1 (5 bases). Germline CDR1 and CDR2: GTSNPN and SVGIG (reference sequence). V lost 3 bases and J 0 bases, leaving 11 bases between the germline ends. The CDR3 length is 14 residues. The CDR3 loop reads CAWRVGGVNTEAFF. As DNA, the CDR3 is TGTGCCTGGAGGGTCGGGGGGGTGAACACTGAAGCTTTCTTT. Filled out from reference TRBV30 and TRBJ1-1, the complete variable domain reads SQTIHQWPATLVQPVGSPLSLECTVEGTSNPNLYWYRQAAGRGLQLLFYSVGIGQISSEVPQNLSASRPQDRQFILSSKKLLLSDSGFYLCAWRVGGVNTEAFFGQGTRLTVV.

This clone was seen only a few times. The same CDR3 is also encoded by other DNA sequences in this sample. The chain links TRBV30 to TRBJ2-1; D is ambiguous. Trimming removed 0 bases from V and 9 bases from J, with 6 bases in between. Germline values: CDR1 GTSNPN, CDR2 SVGIG (reference sequence). The CDR3 spans 11 residues. As DNA, the CDR3 is TGTGCCTGGAGTGTTAGACGTGAGCAGTTCTTC. It yields the protein CAWSVRREQFF.

This chain uses TRBV6-5 with TRBJ1-1; D call uncertain. Deletions cut 10 bases from V and 6 bases from J, with 18 bases between. The germline CDR1 and CDR2 sequences are MNHEY and SVGAGI. The CDR3 is 13 residues long. CDR3 sequence reads: CATSLYEKSEAFF. The DNA of the CDR3 is TGTGCCACCTCTTTGTACGAGAAGTCTGAAGCTTTCTTT.

V and J are TRBV10-2 and TRBJ2-3; 11 nucleotides agree with TRBD2. After removal of 7 bases from V and 0 bases from J, the junction contained 3 bases not matched to a gene. The CDR3 totals 15 residues. Germline V gene data show CDR1 as WSHSY and CDR2 as SAAADI. The CDR3 sequence is CASTWTSGSTDTQYF. The CDR3 region has the DNA TGCGCCAGCACCTGGACTAGCGGGAGCACAGATACGCAGTATTTT.

V is TRBV29-1 and J is TRBJ2-7, with D possibly TRBD2 on 5 matching bases. Per the germline V gene, CDR1 is SQVTM and CDR2 is ANQGSEA. CDR3 length equals 13 residues. V was cut by 7 bases and J by 6 bases, with 19 bases left in between. CDR3 in amino acids: CSAGGRFSGEQYF. CDR3 DNA sequence: TGCAGCGCCGGAGGACGGTTTTCGGGCGAGCAGTACTTC.

This clone showed up just once. The rearrangement joins TRBV2 to TRBJ1-1; 8 bases agree with TRBD1. The J segment lost 4 bases and the V segment lost 4 bases, leaving 8 bases of the junction unmatched. Germline values: CDR1 SNHLY, CDR2 FYNNEI. The CDR3 is 15 residues long. CDR3 nucleotides: TGTGCCAGCAGTGTGGCAGGGGGCTATGGCACTGAAGCTTTCTTT. Protein: CASSVAGGYGTEAFF. Filled out from reference TRBV2 and TRBJ1-1, the complete variable domain reads EPEVTQTPSHQVTQMGQEVILRCVPISNHLYFYWYRQILGQKVEFLVSFYNNEISEKSEIFDDQFSVERPDGSNFTLKIRSTKLEDSAMYFCASSVAGGYGTEAFFGQGTRLTVV.

The chain joins TRBV30 to TRBJ1-2, with D possibly TRBD1 on 5 matching bases. The CDR3 spans 13 residues. Germline-derived CDR1 and CDR2 are GTSNPN and SVGIG (reference sequence). The V end lost 0 bases, the J end lost 7 bases, and 12 bases lay between the germline ends. The CDR3 region is CAWSVGSGAGYTF. The CDR3 nucleotides read TGTGCCTGGAGTGTAGGCTCCGGGGCTGGCTACACCTTC.

CDR3 nucleotides: TGTGCCAGCACCCTCCTGAGGGACAGGGGGCACGAGCAGTACTTC. It yields the protein CASTLLRDRGHEQYF. The chain has TRBV7-9 and TRBJ2-7; 12 nucleotides agree with TRBD1. The CDR3 length is 15 residues. CDR1 SEHNR and CDR2 FQNEAQ come from the germline V gene (reference sequence). V shed 7 bases, J shed 5 bases, and the junction held 9 bases outside the gene matches.

This clone came up once. The genes are TRBV6-5 and TRBJ1-1, with TRBD1 as a possible D gene (5 bases). CDR3 length: 13 amino acids. CDR1 and CDR2 (germline): MNHEY, SVGAGI. V lost 2 bases and J 3 bases, leaving 7 bases between the germline ends. The CDR3 DNA is TGTGCCAGCAGTTACAGGGGATACACTGAAGCTTTCTTT. This codes for CASSYRGYTEAFF.

The rearrangement joins TRBV6-6 to TRBJ1-1, with D possibly TRBD1 on 5 matching bases. The CDR3 is made up of 16 amino acids. The ends were cut back, 6 bases at V and 7 bases at J, with 24 bases in the middle. CDR1 is MNHNY and CDR2 is SVGAGI in the germline V gene (reference sequence). The CDR3 is CASRKNTGTREYEAFF. The CDR3 bases are TGTGCCAGCAGAAAAAACACGGGGACGAGGGAGTATGAAGCTTTCTTT.

The chain recombines TRBV11-1 with TRBJ2-5; no reliable D call. Trimming took off 2 bases at V and 5 bases at J, with 9 bases between the two ends. CDR1 is SGHAT and CDR2 is FQDESV in the germline V gene (reference sequence). This CDR3 has 13 residues. The DNA of the CDR3 is TGTGCCAGCAGCTTAACGGGCGACGAGACCCAGTACTTC. Translated: CASSLTGDETQYF.

V gene TRBV15 combines with J gene TRBJ1-3; D not resolved. CDR1 LNHNV and CDR2 YYDKDF come from the germline V gene (reference sequence). The CDR3 sequence is 13 residues long. V gave up 6 bases and J gave up 1 base, with 7 bases separating them. The CDR3 protein is CATSQTSGNTIYF. The CDR3 DNA is TGTGCCACCAGTCAGACATCTGGAAACACCATATATTTT.

This clone was detected a few times. The chain employs TRBV7-9 and TRBJ2-3; D perhaps matches TRBD1 (6 bases). The CDR3 is 16 amino acids. V was shortened by 1 base and J by 2 bases, with 13 bases between the two germline ends. In germline, CDR1 is SEHNR, CDR2 FQNEAQ (reference sequence). CDR3 DNA: TGTGCCAGCAGCTTAGATTCTGGGGGCCACACAGATACGCAGTATTTT. Protein product: CASSLDSGGHTDTQYF.

The chain is built from TRBV6-1 and TRBJ2-5; D is possibly TRBD1 (6 bases). The CDR3 runs to 12 residues. Germline V gene sequence: CDR1 MNHNS, CDR2 SASEGT. V dropped 6 bases and J dropped 5 bases, with 10 bases sitting between them. The CDR3 nucleotides are TGTGCCAGCAGGCCAGGGGTTGAGACCCAGTACTTC. It encodes CASRPGVETQYF.

This chain uses TRBV7-2 with TRBJ1-2, with D possibly being TRBD1 (6 bases). The CDR3 covers 15 residues. CDR1 and CDR2 (germline): SGHTA, FQGNSA. V lost 1 base to trimming and J lost 2 bases, with 11 bases between them. Written as DNA, the CDR3 is TGTGCCAGCAGCTTAGTGTCCGGGACAAACTATGGCTACACCTTC. Translated, it gives CASSLVSGTNYGYTF.

The chain is built from TRBV5-1 and TRBJ2-1; tentatively, D is TRBD1 or TRBD2 (5 bases each). Between the trimmed V and J ends, which lost 0 bases and 9 bases, there was a span of 7 bases. The germline gives CDR1 SGHRS, CDR2 YFSETQ. This CDR3 has 12 residues. The CDR3 is CASSLAGTEQFF. In nucleotides, the CDR3 is TGCGCCAGCAGCTTGGCAGGGACTGAGCAGTTCTTC.

This sequence joins TRBV7-2 and TRBJ1-2; TRBD1 agrees at 7 bases. V was pared by 5 bases and J by 4 bases, with 7 bases of the junction left unmatched. Germline V gene sequence: CDR1 SGHTA, CDR2 FQGNSA. The CDR3 extends over 14 amino acids. The CDR3 loop reads CASSPPGQSYGYTF. CDR3 sequence (DNA): TGTGCCAGCAGCCCCCCGGGACAGAGCTATGGCTACACCTTC. Based on the CDR3 plus reference TRBV7-2 and TRBJ1-2, the full variable domain is GAGVSQSPSNKVTEKGKDVELRCDPISGHTALYWYRQSLGQGLEFLIYFQGNSAPDKSGLPSDRFSAERTGGSVSTLTIQRTQQEDSAVYLCASSPPGQSYGYTFGSGTRLTVV.

The chain uses TRBV4-3 and TRBJ1-4; D not resolved. V was clipped by 1 base and J by 8 bases, with 11 bases between them. This CDR3 region has 14 residues. Per germline, CDR1 LGHNA and CDR2 YSLEER. The chain's CDR3 is CASSQAQVREKLFF. In DNA form, the CDR3 reads TGCGCCAGCAGCCAAGCTCAGGTGCGGGAAAAACTGTTTTTT.

The gene calls are TRBV7-9 and TRBJ1-1; tentatively, D is TRBD1 (5 bases). The V end lost 4 bases, the J end lost 8 bases, and 14 bases lay between the germline ends. CDR3 length: 13 amino acids. Looked up from germline, CDR1 is SEHNR and CDR2 is FQNEAQ (reference sequence). DNA of the CDR3: TGTGCCAGCAGCTCCTTCGGGACTCCCGAAGCTTTCTTT. Its protein product is CASSSFGTPEAFF.

The sample holds a few counts of this clone. The chain employs TRBV11-2 and TRBJ2-7, with 9 bases aligning to TRBD1. This CDR3 is built from 14 residues. Per germline, CDR1 SGHAT and CDR2 FQNNGV. J was trimmed by 4 bases and V by 5 bases; bases with no gene match: 6. CDR3 residues: CASSLPGTGYEQYF. CDR3 DNA: TGTGCCAGCAGCCTTCCCGGGACAGGGTACGAGCAGTACTTC.

The table lists this clone with a few counts. This chain connects TRBV6-6 to TRBJ2-7; D is possibly TRBD1 (5 bases). In germline, CDR1 is MNHNY, CDR2 SVGAGI (reference sequence). Deletions cut 3 bases from V and 3 bases from J, with 12 bases between. The CDR3 has 14 amino acids. CDR3 bases: TGTGCCAGCAGTTATTCCCAGGGTATCTACGAGCAGTACTTC. Residues: CASSYSQGIYEQYF.

This clone has more than one count but fewer than ten. The chain is built from TRBV15 and TRBJ2-4; D remains unclear. The CDR3 spans 12 residues. Germline lookup yields CDR1 LNHNV and CDR2 YYDKDF (reference sequence). V lost 4 bases to trimming and J lost 8 bases, with 9 bases between them. The CDR3: CATSTTEHIQYF. The CDR3 nucleotides are TGTGCCACCAGCACTACAGAACACATTCAGTACTTC. Full variable domain (missing parts from reference TRBV15 and TRBJ2-4): DAMVIQNPRYQVTQFGKPVTLSCSQTLNHNVMYWYQQKSSQAPKLLFHYYDKDFNNEADTPDNFQSRRPNTSFCFLDIRSPGLGDTAMYLCATSTTEHIQYFGAGTRLSVL.